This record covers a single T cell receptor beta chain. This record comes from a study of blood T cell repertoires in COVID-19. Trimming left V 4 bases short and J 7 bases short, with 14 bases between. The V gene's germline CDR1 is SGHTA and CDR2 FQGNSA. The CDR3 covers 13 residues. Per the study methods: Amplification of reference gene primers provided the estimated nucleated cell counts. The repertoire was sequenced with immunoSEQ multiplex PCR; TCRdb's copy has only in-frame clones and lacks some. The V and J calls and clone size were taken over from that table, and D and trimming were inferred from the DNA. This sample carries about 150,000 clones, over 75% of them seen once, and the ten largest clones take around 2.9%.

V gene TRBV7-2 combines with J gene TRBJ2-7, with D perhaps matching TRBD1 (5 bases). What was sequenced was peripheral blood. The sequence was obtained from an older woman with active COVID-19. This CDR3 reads CASSSGPGREQYF. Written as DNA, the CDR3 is TGTGCCAGCAGCTCCGGTCCAGGGCGGGAGCAGTACTTC.